These 2 T cell receptor beta chains were sequenced from one sample in a study of T cell clonality in common variable immunodeficiency. The method was immunoSEQ multiplex PCR; TCRdb's version includes in-frame clones alone and lacks a portion of them. This sample has approximately 64,000 clones, each found more than once. The specimen was peripheral blood mononuclear cells. Every receptor here comes from a person aged 18 to 75 in good health.

This clone was recorded at least ten times. The sequenced fragment ends 3 residues before the CDR3 boundary, so the rest is inferred from the germline J gene. The chain is built from TRBV5-1 and TRBJ2-3, with 7 bases lining up with TRBD2. The CDR3 is 16 amino acids. Trimming at V came to 4 bases and at J to 2 bases, leaving 10 bases not matched to a gene. Looked up from germline, CDR1 is SGHRS and CDR2 is YFSETQ. CDR3 amino acids: CASSGKPSGTTDTQYF. The CDR3 DNA, read in part, is TGCGCCAGCAGCGGCAAACCTAGCGGTACCACAGATACG. The full variable domain, its missing parts supplied by reference TRBV5-1 and TRBJ2-3, is KAGVTQTPRYLIKTRGQQVTLSCSPISGHRSVSWYQQTPGQGLQFLFEYFSETQRNKGNFPGRFSGRQFSNSRSEMNVSTLELGDSALYLCASSGKPSGTTDTQYFGPGTRLTVL.

The table lists this clone with many counts. Coverage ceases 3 residues before the CDR3 finishes, and the germline J gene fills in the end. J is TRBJ2-2 and V is TRBV19; D is possibly TRBD2 (7 bases). The CDR3 runs to 18 residues. V was clipped by 4 bases and J by 6 bases, with 24 bases between them. Germline CDR1 and CDR2: LNHDA and SQIVND (reference sequence). CDR3 DNA, as far as it was read: TGTGCCAGTAGTACCCGGGGAGGGGGTAAGATAAACGCCGGGGAG. Encoded protein: CASSTRGGGKINAGE. The full CDR3 protein is CASSTRGGGKINAGELFF.